This TCR beta chain was profiled in a study of cytomegalovirus exposure and HLA in healthy donors. This CDR3 has 14 amino acids. Trimming removed 3 bases from V and 4 bases from J, with 13 bases in between. Per the germline V gene, CDR1 is PRHDT and CDR2 is FYEKMQ (reference sequence). PCR employed 60 Vbeta and 13 Jbeta primers. Clones were sequenced by immunoSEQ multiplex PCR, and TCRdb holds only the in-frame ones, with some missing. In the table there are roughly 100,000 clones, 84% of which are singletons. Source material: PBMCs. This receptor was taken from a woman younger than 35 in good health and CMV-seropositive. This chain links TRBV13 with TRBJ2-7; D uncertain. CDR3 loop: CASSFLTSKYEQYF. CDR3 in DNA: TGTGCCAGCAGCTTCCTAACGTCCAAATACGAGCAGTACTTC.